A single sample gave rise to the 17 T cell receptor beta chains below, sequenced in a study of cytomegalovirus exposure and HLA in healthy donors. PCR amplification relied on 60 Vbeta primers (plus 13 Jbeta primers). Here immunoSEQ multiplex PCR was the method, and the copy in TCRdb shows in-frame clones only, minus some. The sample records 130,000 to 150,000 clones, more than 75% being singletons. Sample: PBMCs. These receptors were obtained from a woman in her late teens or twenties in good health and CMV-seropositive.

This clone turned up a few times. The chain couples TRBV7-9 to TRBJ2-3, with 8 bases that match TRBD2. Germline CDR1 reads SEHNR; CDR2 reads FQNEAQ (reference sequence). With 1 base clipped from V and 2 bases from J, the junction kept 5 bases outside the gene matches. The CDR3 extends over 16 amino acids. CDR3 loop: CASSLGQRGFTDTQYF. DNA of the CDR3: TGTGCCAGCAGCTTAGGCCAGCGGGGGTTCACAGATACGCAGTATTTT.

The gene calls are TRBV19 and TRBJ1-5; 7 bases fit TRBD1. Looked up from germline, CDR1 is LNHDA and CDR2 is SQIVND (reference sequence). The CDR3 contains 11 residues. V shed 5 bases, J shed 13 bases, and the junction held 5 bases outside the gene matches. CDR3 region: CASSFGQAQHF. CDR3 DNA sequence: TGTGCCAGTAGTTTTGGACAGGCACAGCATTTT. The full variable domain, completed using reference TRBV19 and TRBJ1-5, is DGGITQSPKYLFRKEGQNVTLSCEQNLNHDAMYWYRQDPGQGLRLIYYSQIVNDFQKGDIAEGYSVSREKKESFPLTVTSAQKNPTAFYLCASSFGQAQHFGDGTRLSIL.

V gene TRBV7-9 combines with J gene TRBJ2-3; 10 bases line up with TRBD2. Trimming took 3 bases from V and 2 from J; bases not matched to a gene: 2. There are 15 residues in the CDR3. Germline V gives CDR1 SEHNR, CDR2 FQNEAQ (reference sequence). The CDR3 nucleotides read TGTGCCAGCAGCTTCGGACTAGCGGACACAGATACGCAGTATTTT. Its protein is CASSFGLADTDTQYF.

The chain links TRBV21-1 to TRBJ1-2; TRBD1 is the table's D call, not checked against the DNA. TRBV21-1 is classified as a pseudogene. The CDR3 covers 16 residues. In DNA, the CDR3 is TGTGCCAGCAGCAAAGTGAAGACAGGACCTCTCGGCGTCTACACCTTC. It is translated as CASSKVKTGPLGVYTF.

The rearrangement joins TRBV15 to TRBJ1-4, with D possibly TRBD1 on 6 matching bases. This CDR3 has 15 amino acids. Germline CDR1 and CDR2: LNHNV and YYDKDF (reference sequence). Trimming took off 1 base at V and 4 bases at J, with 10 bases between the two ends. In nucleotides, the CDR3 is TGTGCCACCAGCAGAGGCCCCAGGGGTAATGAAAAACTGTTTTTT. This gives the protein CATSRGPRGNEKLFF.

The chain employs TRBV2 and TRBJ2-7, with 8 nucleotides matching TRBD1. The CDR3 has 15 residues. CDR1 is SNHLY and CDR2 is FYNNEI in the germline V gene. Trimming took 4 bases from V and 1 from J; bases not matched to a gene: 6. DNA for the CDR3: TGTGCCAGCAGTGGAATCAGGGGGCTTTCCTACGAGCAGTACTTC. Amino acids: CASSGIRGLSYEQYF.

This clone was seen just once. The chain links TRBV10-3 to TRBJ2-7, with 10 bases that match TRBD2. The CDR3 contains 15 residues. Germline assignment: CDR1 ENHRY and CDR2 SYGVKD. With 5 bases clipped from V and 2 bases from J, the junction kept 6 bases outside the gene matches. CDR3 amino acids: CAISNKRGGTYEQYF. CDR3 in DNA: TGTGCCATCAGTAATAAGCGGGGGGGCACCTACGAGCAGTACTTC.

This clone was observed a handful of times. The chain employs TRBV6-1 and TRBJ1-5; D uncertain. V shed 5 bases and J shed 3 bases, with 2 bases lying between them. This CDR3 spans 11 amino acids. Per germline, CDR1 MNHNS and CDR2 SASEGT. The CDR3 nucleotides are TGTGCCAGCAGTCACAATCAGCCCCAGCATTTT. This codes for CASSHNQPQHF.

V and J are TRBV5-1 and TRBJ1-6; TRBD1 matches 8 bases. The CDR3 covers 16 residues. From germline, CDR1 is SGHRS and CDR2 YFSETQ. The junction had 1 base not matched to a gene; V was cut back by 0 bases and J by 2 bases. The DNA of the CDR3 is TGCGCCAGCAGCTTGGGACAGGGGACCTATAATTCACCCCTCCACTTT. Residues: CASSLGQGTYNSPLHF.

The rearrangement joins TRBV4-3 to TRBJ2-3; no definite D call. Looked up from germline, CDR1 is LGHNA and CDR2 is YSLEER. CDR3 length: 12 residues. V was trimmed by 1 base and J by 5 bases, leaving 4 bases between them. The CDR3 nucleotides are TGCGCCAGCAGCCAAGCGGGAGATACGCAGTATTTT. This codes for CASSQAGDTQYF.

This clone was counted once. The chain combines TRBV5-1 with TRBJ1-1; TRBD1 matches at 7 bases. V gave up 3 bases and J gave up 3 bases; unmatched junction bases: 11. Germline-derived CDR1 and CDR2 are SGHRS and YFSETQ. This CDR3 spans 16 amino acids. This CDR3 reads CASSSNDRVPDTEAFF. The CDR3 DNA follows: TGCGCCAGCAGCTCAAACGACAGGGTTCCGGACACTGAAGCTTTCTTT.

The J gene is TRBJ2-1, the V gene TRBV19, with D possibly matching TRBD2 (7 bases). The CDR3 has 19 amino acids. V was pared by 0 bases and J by 7 bases, with 25 bases between. Germline loops: CDR1 LNHDA, CDR2 SQIVND (reference sequence). CDR3 in DNA: TGTGCCAGTAGTATAGATCGGAGGGGGGGGTTGGGAGCGCGTAATGAGCAGTTCTTC. Translation: CASSIDRRGGLGARNEQFF.

The chain has TRBV18 and TRBJ1-1, with TRBD1 identical over 8 bases. This CDR3 comprises 14 residues. V was clipped by 6 bases and J by 2 bases; unmatched bases: 5. The germline V gene encodes CDR1 KGHSH and CDR2 LQKENI. CDR3 bases: TGTGCCAGCTCCCAAGGACAGGGCAACACTGAAGCTTTCTTT. Translation gives CASSQGQGNTEAFF.

This rearrangement joins TRBV6-1 to TRBJ2-5, with 8 bases identical to TRBD1. V lost 3 bases and J lost 5; bases outside the gene matches: 11. The length of the CDR3 is 16 residues. CDR1 and CDR2 from the germline V gene are MNHNS and SASEGT. The CDR3 region is CASSDYLQGEGETQYF. The CDR3 coding sequence is TGTGCCAGCAGTGACTACCTACAGGGGGAAGGGGAGACCCAGTACTTC.

The CDR3 DNA sequence: TGCGCCAGCAGCCTCTGGACAGATAATTCACCCCTCCACTTT. Its protein product is CASSLWTDNSPLHF. J is TRBJ1-6 and V is TRBV4-1; possibly TRBD1 for D (6 bases). Germline lookup yields CDR1 MGHRA and CDR2 YSYEKL. V shed 4 bases and J shed 5 bases, with 9 bases lying between them. This CDR3 is built from 14 residues.

This chain joins TRBV6-6 and TRBJ1-4; D not certain. Per germline, CDR1 MNHNY and CDR2 SVGAGI (reference sequence). This CDR3 has 11 amino acids. The V end lost 5 bases, the J end lost 7 bases, and 5 bases lay between the germline ends. CDR3 sequence: CASSGLEKLFF. Here the CDR3 DNA reads TGTGCCAGCAGTGGCCTTGAAAAACTGTTTTTT.

The chain has TRBV29-1 and TRBJ2-7, with D possibly matching TRBD1 (6 bases). From germline, CDR1 is SQVTM and CDR2 ANQGSEA. The length of the CDR3 is 10 residues. With 7 bases removed from V and 7 bases from J, the gap between germline ends came to 11 bases. CDR3 DNA sequence: TGCAGCGCTACAGGGCCGGAGCAGTACTTC. It is translated as CSATGPEQYF.